The clone carrying this T cell receptor beta chain was counted at least ten times. The antigen remains unidentified. The CDR3 contains 15 residues. Trimming pared 6 bases from V and 0 bases from J, leaving 12 bases between. The data originate from a study of T-cell memory formation after mild COVID-19. About the research overall: Clusters of TCRs were largely donor specific.

TCRalpha and TCRbeta libraries used 5'RACE with constant-segment primers and UMIs. One entry per CDR3 protein results from TCRdb running MiXCR on the 5' RACE reads. The sample consists of 410,000 or so distinct CDR3 sequences, 20% to 30% of them appearing once. Study observations and caveats: CD4+ bias marked clones expanding day 15 to 37, unlike balanced contracting clones. Some clones that responded turned up in pre-infection memory, which suggests that cross-reactive memory joined in.

This chain uses TRBV12-3 or TRBV12-4 with TRBJ1-3; tentative D call: TRBD1 (6 bases). Sequencing input: PBMCs or a T cell subset sorted from them (not recorded which). The receptor was isolated from an adult woman who had mild COVID-19 (a few samples of this study predate the infection). Cell type and time point are not known. CDR3 sequence (DNA): TGTGCCAGCAGGACGGACAGTCGCTCTGGAAACACCATATATTTT. It yields the protein CASRTDSRSGNTIYF.